These T cell receptor beta chains were read from a single sample in a study of blood T cell repertoires in COVID-19. Using immunoSEQ multiplex PCR, the repertoire was profiled, and TCRdb retains in-frame clones only, with some absent. Here the sample spans over 100,000 clones, roughly 88% being singletons. Sequencing used peripheral blood. These receptors came from a man aged 35 to 55 with acute or convalescent COVID-19. Each CDR3 is given with its conserved first and last residue. D genes are given only for firm matches. Clone sizes are given selectively: once, few, many, or a class where the clone is expanded.

clone_size d_call j_call v_call cdr3_aa cdr3_nt
NA NA TRBJ1-1 TRBV18 CASSPGSSGVGNTEAFF TGTGCCAGCTCACCAGGTTCATCGGGGGTTGGGAACACTGAAGCTTTCTTT
once NA TRBJ1-6 TRBV30 CAASGNQDSPLHF TGTGCCGCCTCCGGGAACCAGGATTCACCCCTCCACTTT
NA TRBD2 TRBJ2-1 TRBV7-3 CASSFRGGESYNEQFF TGTGCCAGCAGCTTTAGGGGAGGGGAATCCTACAATGAGCAGTTCTTC
few NA TRBJ1-1 TRBV18 CASSPKLHTEAFF TGTGCCAGCTCACCAAAGCTTCACACTGAAGCTTTCTTT
NA NA TRBJ1-1 TRBV7-2 CASSLAVGSTEAFF TGTGCCAGCAGCTTAGCGGTTGGGAGCACTGAAGCTTTCTTT
NA TRBD2 TRBJ2-3 TRBV5-4 CASSRLAGGLEDTQYF TGTGCCAGCAGCCGACTAGCGGGAGGGCTGGAAGATACGCAGTATTTT
NA TRBD2 TRBJ2-7 TRBV10-2 CASSESKPGRVGEQYF TGCGCCAGCAGTGAGTCGAAGCCCGGGAGGGTTGGCGAGCAGTACTTC
NA NA TRBJ1-2 TRBV4-2 CASSQDFYGDYGYTF TGTGCCAGCAGCCAAGATTTTTACGGGGACTATGGCTACACCTTC
NA NA TRBJ1-2 TRBV2 CASRRSTNNYGYTF TGTGCCAGCAGACGCAGTACAAATAACTATGGCTACACCTTC
NA NA TRBJ2-2 TRBV5-4 CASSPGGRGAGELFF TGTGCCAGCAGCCCGGGGGGCAGGGGCGCCGGGGAGCTGTTTTTT
few NA TRBJ1-6 TRBV6-5 CASRQGNNRSPLHF TGTGCCAGCAGACAGGGCAACAATAGGTCACCCCTCCACTTT
NA NA TRBJ1-1 TRBV2 CASLGAPNTEAFF TGTGCCAGCCTGGGGGCCCCGAACACTGAAGCTTTCTTT
NA NA TRBJ1-1 TRBV7-2 CASSWGPQGRGEAFF TGTGCCAGCAGCTGGGGGCCGCAGGGCAGAGGTGAAGCTTTCTTT
NA NA TRBJ1-5 TRBV4-1 CASSLGGVGGGQPQHF TGCGCCAGCAGCCTCGGCGGTGTGGGGGGAGGGCAGCCCCAGCATTTT
NA TRBD1 TRBJ1-3 TRBV3-1/TRBV3-2 CASSQRDRAGNTIYF TGTGCCAGCAGCCAACGGGACAGGGCTGGAAACACCATATATTTT
once NA TRBJ1-2 TRBV27 CASSLWPNYGYTF TGTGCCAGCAGTTTATGGCCCAACTATGGCTACACCTTC
NA NA TRBJ1-4 TRBV5-3 CARSLDRATNEKLFF TGTGCCAGAAGCTTGGACAGAGCAACTAATGAAAAACTGTTTTTT
NA TRBD1 TRBJ2-3 TRBV9 CASSLTGGTDTQYF TGTGCCAGCAGCCTGACAGGGGGCACAGATACGCAGTATTTT
NA TRBD1 TRBJ1-1 TRBV5-8 CASSFRGTGDTEAFF TGTGCCAGCAGCTTCCGGGGGACAGGGGACACTGAAGCTTTCTTT
once NA TRBJ1-1 TRBV29-1 CSVESQGDTEAFF TGCAGCGTTGAAAGTCAGGGTGACACTGAAGCTTTCTTT
NA NA TRBJ1-3 TRBV5-1 CASSPTESSGNTIYF TGCGCCAGCAGCCCCACAGAGAGCTCTGGAAACACCATATATTTT
NA NA TRBJ1-2 TRBV15 CATSRGRGSNYGYTF TGTGCCACCAGCAGAGGAAGGGGTAGCAACTATGGCTACACCTTC
NA TRBD2 TRBJ2-2 TRBV5-1 CASSRNQRGLRNTGELFF TGCGCCAGCAGCAGAAACCAGCGGGGGCTAAGGAACACCGGGGAGCTGTTTTTT
once TRBD1 TRBJ1-2 TRBV9 CASSVEQGGYGYTF TGTGCCAGCAGCGTAGAACAGGGGGGCTATGGCTACACCTTC
NA TRBD1 TRBJ1-1 TRBV27 CASSPLDRTEAFF TGTGCCAGCAGTCCCCTGGACAGGACTGAAGCTTTCTTT
NA TRBD1 TRBJ2-5 TRBV7-9 CASIPNRGRETQYF TGTGCCAGCATCCCGAACAGGGGGCGGGAGACCCAGTACTTC
once TRBD1 TRBJ1-5 TRBV6-5 CASSYRDRDQPQHF TGTGCCAGCAGTTACCGGGACAGGGATCAGCCCCAGCATTTT
NA NA TRBJ2-1 TRBV7-2 CASSPHRTLVSYNEQFF TGTGCCAGCAGCCCCCACCGGACACTCGTCTCCTACAATGAGCAGTTCTTC
few NA TRBJ1-3 TRBV6-5 CASRWGGSGNTIYF TGTGCCAGCAGATGGGGGGGCTCTGGAAACACCATATATTTT
NA NA TRBJ2-1 TRBV27 CASKGQIYNEQFF TGTGCCAGCAAAGGACAGATCTACAATGAGCAGTTCTTC
NA NA TRBJ2-2 TRBV18 CASSPGGNTGELFF TGTGCCAGCTCACCGGGGGGGAACACCGGGGAGCTGTTTTTT
NA TRBD2 TRBJ2-3 TRBV14 CASSLISGRSTDTQYF TGTGCCAGCAGCTTGATTAGCGGGAGAAGCACAGATACGCAGTATTTT
many NA TRBJ1-2 TRBV11-2 CASSSPAGLRGYTF TGTGCCAGCAGCTCCCCGGCAGGGCTGAGGGGCTACACCTTC
NA NA TRBJ1-2 TRBV24-1 CATSDWTVKNGYTF TGTGCCACCAGTGATTGGACTGTGAAGAATGGCTACACCTTC
NA TRBD1 TRBJ2-2 TRBV6-1 CASSENRGRTGELFF TGTGCCAGCAGTGAGAACAGGGGCCGGACCGGGGAGCTGTTTTTT
once TRBD1 TRBJ1-1 TRBV5-1 CASSLQGTGVLTEAFF TGCGCCAGCAGCTTGCAAGGGACAGGGGTCCTCACTGAAGCTTTCTTT
NA TRBD2 TRBJ2-1 TRBV4-3 CASSPGAGGALNEQFF TGCGCCAGCAGCCCGGGCGCGGGGGGGGCCTTGAATGAGCAGTTCTTC
once NA TRBJ2-1 TRBV2 CASKSPSFDYNEQFF TGTGCCAGCAAAAGTCCTAGCTTCGACTACAATGAGCAGTTCTTC
NA NA TRBJ2-7 TRBV7-9 CASSLREAVYEQYF TGTGCCAGCAGCTTAAGGGAAGCGGTCTACGAGCAGTACTTC
NA NA TRBJ2-1 TRBV30 CAWMAGARVGEQFF TGTGCCTGGATGGCGGGGGCCCGGGTTGGTGAGCAGTTCTTC
NA NA TRBJ1-1 TRBV27 CASSQEWGQAFF TGTGCCAGCAGCCAGGAATGGGGGCAAGCTTTCTTT
NA NA TRBJ1-5 TRBV2 CASSEDRAQPQHF TGTGCCAGCAGTGAAGACAGGGCGCAGCCCCAGCATTTT
NA NA TRBJ1-1 TRBV6-6 CASSYGRDTEAFF TGTGCCAGCAGTTACGGTCGCGACACTGAAGCTTTCTTT
NA NA TRBJ1-1 TRBV5-4 CASRPGKGAEAFF TGTGCCAGCAGGCCGGGGAAGGGCGCTGAAGCTTTCTTT
NA NA TRBJ2-1 TRBV12-3/TRBV12-4 CASSFSLYNEQFF TGTGCCAGCAGTTTCTCACTCTACAATGAGCAGTTCTTC
NA TRBD1 TRBJ1-1 TRBV19 CASTATGRGNTEAFF TGTGCCAGTACCGCGACAGGGCGTGGGAACACTGAAGCTTTCTTT
NA TRBD1 TRBJ2-5 TRBV24-1 CATSDRDRAETQYF TGTGCCACCAGTGACCGGGACAGGGCAGAGACCCAGTACTTC
NA NA TRBJ2-1 TRBV3-1/TRBV3-2 CASSLALGLLYNEQFF TGTGCCAGCAGCCTTGCCCTAGGATTACTCTACAATGAGCAGTTCTTC
NA TRBD1 TRBJ1-6 TRBV6-5 CASRTGSDSPLHF TGTGCCAGCCGGACAGGGAGTGATTCACCCCTCCACTTT
NA NA TRBJ1-2 TRBV9 CASSQRGGYTF TGTGCCAGCAGCCAAAGGGGAGGCTACACCTTC
NA NA TRBJ2-5 TRBV11-3 CASSLNSQETQYF TGTGCCAGCAGCTTAAACAGCCAAGAGACCCAGTACTTC
NA NA TRBJ1-6 TRBV7-3 CASSLGGNSPLHF TGTGCCAGCAGCCTAGGTGGAAATTCACCCCTCCACTTT
few TRBD1 TRBJ2-2 TRBV7-2 CASSIKQGWSTGELFF TGTGCCAGCAGCATAAAACAGGGGTGGAGCACCGGGGAGCTGTTTTTT